This TCR beta chain was sequenced in a study of T cell responses to AZD1222 COVID-19 vaccine. The CDR3 loop spans 17 amino acids. Trimming took 3 bases from V and 4 from J; bases not matched to a gene: 14. Looked up from germline, CDR1 is LNHDA and CDR2 is SQIVND (reference sequence). Produced via immunoSEQ multiplex PCR; TCRdb's table is partial and in-frame only. The profile shows 100,000 to 150,000 clones, approximately 92% of them singletons. Source: peripheral blood, taken on day 0 of AZD1222 vaccination. The clonotype originates from an adult in good health. The genes are TRBV19 and TRBJ1-2; 7 positions agree with TRBD1. The CDR3 region is CASSMRTESAGGYGYTF. CDR3 DNA sequence: TGTGCCAGTAGTATGAGGACAGAGTCAGCAGGGGGCTATGGCTACACCTTC.